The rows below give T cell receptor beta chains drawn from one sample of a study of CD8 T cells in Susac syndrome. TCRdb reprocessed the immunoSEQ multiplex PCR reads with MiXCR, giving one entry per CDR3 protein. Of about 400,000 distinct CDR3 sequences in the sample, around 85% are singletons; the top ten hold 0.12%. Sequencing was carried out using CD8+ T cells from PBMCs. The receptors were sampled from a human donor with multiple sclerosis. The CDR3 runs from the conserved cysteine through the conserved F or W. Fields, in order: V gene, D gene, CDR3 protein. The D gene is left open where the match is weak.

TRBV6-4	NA	CASSPSESYYEQYF
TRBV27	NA	CASRIQGRNSPLHF
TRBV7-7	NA	CASSPQGWDEQYF
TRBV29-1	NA	CSVEGRQVGEQFF
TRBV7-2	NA	CASSFQRQYTDTQYF
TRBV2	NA	CASSAGFGDAGREFYEQYF
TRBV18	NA	CASSPDDTQYF
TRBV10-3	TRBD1	CAISEGGQGIAGTYGYTF
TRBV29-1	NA	CSVIGVGVNEQFF
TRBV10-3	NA	CAISEGTIKAYNEQFF
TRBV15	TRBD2	CATSSPLAGRDTGELFF
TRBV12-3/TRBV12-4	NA	CASSFVSLSEGWGNEQFF
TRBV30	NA	CAWSGGNEQFF
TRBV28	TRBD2	CASSSPGLAEAYNEQFF
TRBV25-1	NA	CASSEYFHTGVDTDTQYF
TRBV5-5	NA	CASSLFASYEQYF
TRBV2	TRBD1	CASRPGQGVSGNIQYF
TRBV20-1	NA	CSAEGPRSAEAFF
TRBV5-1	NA	CASSLWYRVSGTEAFF
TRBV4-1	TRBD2	CASSPLLAGDPQETQYF
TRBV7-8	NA	CASSLQPRGGLITNEKLFF
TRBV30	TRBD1	CAWSHGTGNGYTF
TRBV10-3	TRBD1	CAISDSSEDRGATDTQYF
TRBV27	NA	CASSRKPGNEQYF
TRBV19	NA	CASRGGHEAFF
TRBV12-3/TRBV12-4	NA	CASTPGWGEAFF
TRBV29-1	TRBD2	CSVVLAGTYNEQFF
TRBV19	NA	CASSSWTDENTEAFF
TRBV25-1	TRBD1	CASSDRDSIFFEQFF
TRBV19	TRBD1	CASSIGQGAETQYF
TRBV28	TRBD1	CASILGSQGANYGYTF